This T cell receptor beta chain was retrieved from a study of T cells in narcolepsy. Overall study context: Healthy controls were enrolled alongside patients with narcolepsy type 1 or type 2. Regarding the study as a whole: Autoreactive HCRT-specific and TRIB2-specific clonotypes were marked in same-patient CSF-versus-blood CD4+ comparisons. Autoreactive clone sequences were missing from some blood memory CD4+ repertoires. Reportedly, autoreactive clonotypes were serially detected in patients' blood but not controls'.

Sequencing was performed with immunoSEQ multiplex PCR; in TCRdb, only in-frame clones are kept and a portion is missing. This table has some 30,000 clones, roughly 90% appearing once. Points on this clone: Its antigen is still unknown.

Per the germline V gene, CDR1 is SGDLS and CDR2 is YYNGEE. The CDR3 is made up of 16 amino acids. J was trimmed by 0 bases and V by 4 bases; bases with no gene match: 7. The V call is TRBV9, the J call TRBJ2-1; 7 bases align to TRBD2. The sequenced material came from CD45RA- memory CD4+ T cells from PBMCs. The TCR comes from a human donor with narcolepsy. The chain's CDR3 is CASSPKAGSSYNEQFF. CDR3 bases: TGTGCCAGCAGCCCCAAAGCGGGGAGCTCCTACAATGAGCAGTTCTTC.